One sample yielded the 5 T cell receptor beta chains listed below, sequenced in a study of graft-versus-host responses after intestinal transplantation. These receptors have no identified antigens. Assay used: immunoSEQ multiplex PCR; TCRdb lists only in-frame clones, some missing. The sample includes about 100,000 clones, roughly 87% of them seen just once. The sample consisted of unstimulated CD4+ T cells sorted from spleen or lymph node cells, taken before transplant. All receptors come from a human donor who was the organ donor for an intestinal transplant.

The gene calls are TRBV5-1 and TRBJ1-1; 7 bases match TRBD1. J was trimmed by 6 bases and V by 4 bases; bases with no gene match: 3. The CDR3 loop spans 12 amino acids. Germline V gene data show CDR1 as SGHRS and CDR2 as YFSETQ. This chain's CDR3 is CASSPGQAEAFF. CDR3 nucleotide sequence: TGCGCCAGCAGCCCCGGACAGGCTGAAGCTTTCTTT. Together with reference TRBV5-1 and TRBJ1-1, the CDR3 gives the full variable domain: KAGVTQTPRYLIKTRGQQVTLSCSPISGHRSVSWYQQTPGQGLQFLFEYFSETQRNKGNFPGRFSGRQFSNSRSEMNVSTLELGDSALYLCASSPGQAEAFFGQGTRLTVV.

The chain joins TRBV29-1 to TRBJ2-7; the D is unclear. Germline CDR1 SQVTM, CDR2 ANQGSEA. CDR3 size: 12 residues. V lost 4 bases and J lost 4, with 11 bases in between. This CDR3 reads CSVGQQLYEQYF. In DNA form, the CDR3 reads TGCAGCGTTGGCCAGCAGCTATACGAGCAGTACTTC.

The chain is built from TRBV19 and TRBJ1-2; the D is unclear. The V end lost 8 bases, the J end lost 0 bases, and 7 bases lay between the germline ends. Germline-derived CDR1 and CDR2 are LNHDA and SQIVND (reference sequence). The CDR3 is 12 amino acids. In DNA, the CDR3 is TGTGCCAGTCGTCACGCTAACTATGGCTACACCTTC. Translating gives CASRHANYGYTF.

The genes are TRBV10-2 and TRBJ1-4, with D tentatively TRBD1 (5 bases). V lost 5 bases and J 3 bases, leaving 10 bases between the germline ends. The CDR3 length is 14 residues. In germline, CDR1 is WSHSY, CDR2 SAAADI. The CDR3 sequence is CASSNWGSNEKLFF. The CDR3 DNA reads TGCGCCAGCAGTAATTGGGGGTCTAATGAAAAACTGTTTTTT.

The chain recombines TRBV7-3 with TRBJ2-1, with D maybe TRBD1 (6 bases). Trimming removed 5 bases from V and 2 bases from J, with 19 bases in between. The CDR3 length is 17 residues. Germline V gives CDR1 SGHTA, CDR2 FQGTGA. CDR3 in DNA: TGTGCCAGCAGCCTATCCCTCCCTGAGGGGGCCTACAATGAGCAGTTCTTC. Its translation is CASSLSLPEGAYNEQFF. Looking up the rest from reference TRBV7-3 and TRBJ2-1 gives the full variable domain: GAGVSQTPSNKVTEKGKYVELRCDPISGHTALYWYRQSLGQGPEFLIYFQGTGAADDSGLPNDRFFAVRPEGSVSTLKIQRTERGDSAVYLCASSLSLPEGAYNEQFFGPGTRLTVL.